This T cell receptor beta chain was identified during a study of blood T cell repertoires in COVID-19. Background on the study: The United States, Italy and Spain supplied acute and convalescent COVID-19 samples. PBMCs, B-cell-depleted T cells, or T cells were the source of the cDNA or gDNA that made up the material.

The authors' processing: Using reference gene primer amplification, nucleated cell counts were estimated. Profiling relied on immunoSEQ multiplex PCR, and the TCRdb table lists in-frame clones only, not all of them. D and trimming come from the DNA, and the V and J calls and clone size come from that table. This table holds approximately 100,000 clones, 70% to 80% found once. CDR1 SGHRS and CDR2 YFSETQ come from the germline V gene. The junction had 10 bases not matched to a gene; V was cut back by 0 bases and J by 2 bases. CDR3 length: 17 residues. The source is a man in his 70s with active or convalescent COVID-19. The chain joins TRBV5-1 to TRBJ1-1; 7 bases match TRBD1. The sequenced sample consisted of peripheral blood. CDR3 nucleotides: TGCGCCAGCAGCTTGGCCGGTTTGGGACAGACTAACACTGAAGCTTTCTTT. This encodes CASSLAGLGQTNTEAFF.